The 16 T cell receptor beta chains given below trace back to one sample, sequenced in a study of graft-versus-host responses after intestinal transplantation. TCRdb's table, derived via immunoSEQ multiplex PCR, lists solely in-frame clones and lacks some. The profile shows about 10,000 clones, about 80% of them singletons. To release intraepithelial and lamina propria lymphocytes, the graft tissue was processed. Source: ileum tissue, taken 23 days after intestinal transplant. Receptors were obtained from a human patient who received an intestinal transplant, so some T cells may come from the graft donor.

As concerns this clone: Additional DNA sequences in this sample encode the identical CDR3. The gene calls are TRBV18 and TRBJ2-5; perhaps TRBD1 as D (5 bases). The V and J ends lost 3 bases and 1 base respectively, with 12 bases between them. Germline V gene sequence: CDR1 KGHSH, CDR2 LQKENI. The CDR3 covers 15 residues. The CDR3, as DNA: TGTGCCAGCTCACCCTTAGACAGCATCCAAGAGACCCAGTACTTC. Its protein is CASSPLDSIQETQYF.

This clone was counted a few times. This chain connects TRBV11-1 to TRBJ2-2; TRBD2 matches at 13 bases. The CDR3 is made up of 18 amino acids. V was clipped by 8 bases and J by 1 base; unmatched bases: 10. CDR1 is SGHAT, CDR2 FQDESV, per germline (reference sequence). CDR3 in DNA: TGTGCCAGCTTTCCGGGACTAGCGGGATTAGGGAACACCGGGGAGCTGTTTTTT. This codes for CASFPGLAGLGNTGELFF.

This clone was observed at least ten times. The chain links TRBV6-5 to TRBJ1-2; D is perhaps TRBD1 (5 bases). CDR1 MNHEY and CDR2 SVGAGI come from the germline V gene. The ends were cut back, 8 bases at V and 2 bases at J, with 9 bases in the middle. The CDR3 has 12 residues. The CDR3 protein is CASGGGNYGYTF. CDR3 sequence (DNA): TGTGCCAGCGGGGGGGGGAACTATGGCTACACCTTC.

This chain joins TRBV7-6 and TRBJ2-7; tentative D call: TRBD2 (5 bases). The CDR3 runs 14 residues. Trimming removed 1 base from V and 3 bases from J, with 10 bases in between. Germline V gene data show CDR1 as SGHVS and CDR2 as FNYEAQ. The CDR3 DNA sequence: TGTGCCAGCAGCTTAGTCCCTAGCCTCTACGAGCAGTACTTC. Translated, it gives CASSLVPSLYEQYF.

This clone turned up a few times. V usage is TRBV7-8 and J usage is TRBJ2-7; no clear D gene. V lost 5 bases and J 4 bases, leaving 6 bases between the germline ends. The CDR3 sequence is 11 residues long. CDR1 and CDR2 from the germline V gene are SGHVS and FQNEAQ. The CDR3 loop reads CASSLKYEQYF. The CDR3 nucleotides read TGTGCCAGCAGCCTCAAATACGAGCAGTACTTC.

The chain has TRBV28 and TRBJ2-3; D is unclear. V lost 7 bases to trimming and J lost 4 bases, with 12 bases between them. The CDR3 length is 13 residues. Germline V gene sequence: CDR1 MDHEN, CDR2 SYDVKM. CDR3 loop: CASTIGRADTQYF. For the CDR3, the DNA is TGTGCCAGCACCATAGGAAGAGCAGATACGCAGTATTTT.

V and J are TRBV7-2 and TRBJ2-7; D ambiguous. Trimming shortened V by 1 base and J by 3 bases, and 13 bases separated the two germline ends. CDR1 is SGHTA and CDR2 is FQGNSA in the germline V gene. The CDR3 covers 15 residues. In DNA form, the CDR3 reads TGTGCCAGCAGCTTAGATGTATCGGGTAACTACGAGCAGTACTTC. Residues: CASSLDVSGNYEQYF. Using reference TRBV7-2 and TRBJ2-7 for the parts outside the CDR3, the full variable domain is GAGVSQSPSNKVTEKGKDVELRCDPISGHTALYWYRQSLGQGLEFLIYFQGNSAPDKSGLPSDRFSAERTGGSVSTLTIQRTQQEDSAVYLCASSLDVSGNYEQYFGPGTRLTVT.

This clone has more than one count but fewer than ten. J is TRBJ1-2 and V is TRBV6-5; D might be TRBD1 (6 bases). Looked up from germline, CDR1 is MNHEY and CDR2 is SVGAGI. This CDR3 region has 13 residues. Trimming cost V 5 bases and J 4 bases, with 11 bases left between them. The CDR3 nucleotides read TGTGCCAGCAGTCAAGCAGGGGTCTATGGCTACACCTTC. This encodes CASSQAGVYGYTF.

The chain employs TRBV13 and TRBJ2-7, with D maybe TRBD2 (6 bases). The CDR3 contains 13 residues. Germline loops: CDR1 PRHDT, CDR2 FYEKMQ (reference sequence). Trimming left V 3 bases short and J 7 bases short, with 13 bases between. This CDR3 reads CASSLGLLGEQYF. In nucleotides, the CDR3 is TGTGCCAGCAGCTTGGGACTCCTCGGGGAGCAGTACTTC.

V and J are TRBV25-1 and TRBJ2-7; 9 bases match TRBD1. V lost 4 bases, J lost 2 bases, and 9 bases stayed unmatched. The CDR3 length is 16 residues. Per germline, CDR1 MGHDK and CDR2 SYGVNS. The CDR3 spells CASSVSPRDRAYEQYF. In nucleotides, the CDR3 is TGTGCCAGCAGTGTTTCCCCGCGGGACAGGGCCTACGAGCAGTACTTC.

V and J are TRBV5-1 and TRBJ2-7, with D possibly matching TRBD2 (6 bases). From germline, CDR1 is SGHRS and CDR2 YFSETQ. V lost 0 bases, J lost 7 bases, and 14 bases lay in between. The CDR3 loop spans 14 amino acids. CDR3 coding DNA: TGCGCCAGCAGCTTGGTTCCCTTCGGGAGAGAGCAGTACTTC. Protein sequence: CASSLVPFGREQYF.

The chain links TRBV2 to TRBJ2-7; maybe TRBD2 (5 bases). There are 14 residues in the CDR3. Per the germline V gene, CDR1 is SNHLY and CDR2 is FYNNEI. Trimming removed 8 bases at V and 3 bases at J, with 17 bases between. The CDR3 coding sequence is TGTGCCAGCGGCGGGTCGGATCATTTCTACGAGCAGTACTTC. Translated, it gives CASGGSDHFYEQYF.

CDR3: CASSPGTGGGEKLFF. CDR3 DNA: TGCGCCAGCAGCCCAGGGACAGGGGGTGGAGAAAAACTGTTTTTT. The chain uses TRBV4-3 and TRBJ1-4, with 11 bases identical to TRBD1. Germline values: CDR1 LGHNA, CDR2 YSLEER. The CDR3 length is 15 residues. J gave up 8 bases and V 4 bases, and 6 bases lay outside the gene matches.

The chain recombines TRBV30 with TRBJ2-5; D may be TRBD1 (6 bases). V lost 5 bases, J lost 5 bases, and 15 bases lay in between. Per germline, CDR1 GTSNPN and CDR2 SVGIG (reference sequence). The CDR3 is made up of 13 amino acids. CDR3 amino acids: CAWGSGVGETQYF. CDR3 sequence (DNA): TGTGCCTGGGGCTCAGGGGTCGGGGAGACCCAGTACTTC.

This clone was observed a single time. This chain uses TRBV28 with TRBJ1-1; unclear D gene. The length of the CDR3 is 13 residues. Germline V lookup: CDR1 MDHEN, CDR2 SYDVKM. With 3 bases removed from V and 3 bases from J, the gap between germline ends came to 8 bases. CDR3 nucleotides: TGTGCCAGCAGTTTTAGAGGGTACACTGAAGCTTTCTTT. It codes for CASSFRGYTEAFF.

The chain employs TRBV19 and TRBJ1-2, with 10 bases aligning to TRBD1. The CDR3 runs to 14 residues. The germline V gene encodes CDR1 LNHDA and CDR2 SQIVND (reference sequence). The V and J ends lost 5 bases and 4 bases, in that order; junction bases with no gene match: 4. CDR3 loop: CASSGRDRGYGYTF. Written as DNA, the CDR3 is TGTGCCAGTAGTGGGCGGGACAGGGGCTATGGCTACACCTTC.